This entry is about one T cell receptor (beta chain). The antigen is not known. Time point described: week 23, last vaccination. Vaccinated patients received 300 ug of mutant IDH1 20-mer peptide per dose, with topical imiquimod. Assay used: immunoSEQ multiplex PCR; TCRdb lists only in-frame clones, some missing. The top ten hold 2.5% of the sample, which has approximately 35,000 clones, roughly 90% seen once. This specimen comes from a study of a mutant IDH1 vaccine in newly diagnosed glioma. Study summary: Onset of vaccination occurred 4-6 weeks following radiotherapy alone, or with temozolomide cycles. Of treated patients, about 60% were men and about 38% women, averaging roughly 40 years. General study findings and limits: Apparently unrelated to pseudoprogression were changes in the top peripheral T cell clonotypes.

This sequence originates from a middle-aged man with glioma. Here the sequenced sample was PBMCs, taken from a glioma patient whose treatment included an IDH1 peptide vaccine.

The CDR3 spells CATKTGGWDTGELFF. CDR3 in DNA: TGTGCCACCAAAACCGGAGGGTGGGACACCGGGGAGCTGTTTTTT. The chain couples TRBV15 to TRBJ2-2; possible D gene TRBD2, 6 bases. Germline-derived CDR1 and CDR2 are LNHNV and YYDKDF (reference sequence). The V and J ends lost 7 bases and 3 bases respectively, with 15 bases between them. The CDR3 loop spans 15 amino acids.